A single sample is the source of the 2 T cell receptor beta chains below, sequenced in a study of blood T cell repertoires in COVID-19. Using immunoSEQ multiplex PCR, the repertoire was profiled, and TCRdb retains in-frame clones only, with some absent. This table holds some 700,000 clones, about nine tenths found once. The sequencing input was peripheral blood. All receptors come from a woman younger than 30 with acute or convalescent COVID-19.

V and J are TRBV4-1 and TRBJ1-1, with a tentative D call TRBD1 (5 bases). There are 12 residues in the CDR3. CDR1 and CDR2 (germline): MGHRA, YSYEKL. Trimming removed 4 bases at V and 7 bases at J, with 10 bases between. The CDR3 coding sequence is TGCGCCAGCAGCCGAGGGGAGGGTGAAGCTTTCTTT. This sequence encodes CASSRGEGEAFF.

This chain joins TRBV4-1 and TRBJ1-4; tentatively, D is TRBD1 (6 bases). The CDR3 covers 16 residues. Looked up from germline, CDR1 is MGHRA and CDR2 is YSYEKL. Trimming stripped 4 bases from V and 0 bases from J, with 12 bases between. Written as DNA, the CDR3 is TGCGCCAGCAGCCGGCAAGACAGGTCAACTAATGAAAAACTGTTTTTT. It translates to CASSRQDRSTNEKLFF.